Listed below are T cell receptor beta chains from one sample, sequenced in a study of blood T cells in healthy people across ages. Each CDR3 protein is one row after TCRdb ran MiXCR on the 5' RACE reads. The sample lists around 1,600,000 distinct CDR3 sequences; under 55% were seen once. The specimen sequenced was blood. These receptors came from a woman aged 18-29 years in good health. Both conserved end residues are part of each CDR3. D genes are given only for firm matches. Where a row states a size, it is once, few, many or the class of an expanded clone; other rows omit it.

clone_size,d_call,j_call,v_call,cdr3_aa,cdr3_nt
NA,TRBD2,TRBJ2-2,TRBV7-2,CASSLRLAGVAGELFF,TGTGCCAGCAGCTTACGACTAGCGGGAGTTGCCGGGGAGCTGTTTTTT
NA,TRBD2,TRBJ2-1,TRBV11-2,CASSFTPSGGYNEQFF,TGTGCCAGCAGCTTCACACCCTCGGGAGGGTACAATGAGCAGTTCTTC
NA,NA,TRBJ1-1,TRBV5-1,CASSLGSGEWSEAFF,TGCGCCAGCAGCTTAGGATCGGGGGAGTGGTCTGAAGCTTTCTTT
few,NA,TRBJ2-5,TRBV9,CASSVGPAGLTETQYF,TGTGCCAGCAGCGTTGGCCCGGCAGGGCTCACCGAGACCCAGTACTTC
few,NA,TRBJ2-5,TRBV7-2,CASSTMDLEAQYF,TGTGCCAGCAGTACAATGGATCTAGAGGCCCAGTACTTC
NA,TRBD1,TRBJ1-2,TRBV20-1,CSARDPRTGEGYTF,TGCAGTGCTAGAGATCCGAGGACAGGCGAAGGCTACACCTTC
few,NA,TRBJ1-1,TRBV4-3,CASSPMMNTEAFF,TGCGCCAGCAGTCCTATGATGAACACTGAAGCTTTCTTT
NA,TRBD1,TRBJ2-7,TRBV6-5,CASRGVNRGRDEQYF,TGTGCCAGCAGGGGAGTAAACAGGGGTAGGGACGAGCAGTACTTC
NA,NA,TRBJ2-5,TRBV28,CASSPLNTQETQYF,TGTGCCAGCAGTCCCTTAAACACCCAAGAGACCCAGTACTTC
few,NA,TRBJ2-7,TRBV28,CASSLSTTGSYEQYF,TGTGCCAGCAGTTTATCCACGACGGGTTCCTACGAGCAGTACTTC
few,NA,TRBJ2-3,TRBV4-3,CASSQDRPSGYTDTQYF,TGCGCCAGCAGCCAAGATCGCCCCAGCGGATACACAGATACGCAGTATTTT
few,TRBD1,TRBJ2-7,TRBV10-1,CASSDGTGNDYEQYF,TGCGCCAGCAGCGATGGGACAGGGAACGACTACGAGCAGTACTTC
NA,NA,TRBJ1-2,TRBV4-1,CASSQVGDRKDYGYTF,TGCGCCAGCAGCCAAGTTGGAGACAGGAAGGACTATGGCTACACCTTC
few,TRBD1,TRBJ2-7,TRBV5-5,CASSGGQATFSYEQYF,TGTGCCAGCAGCGGGGGACAGGCGACATTCTCCTACGAGCAGTACTTC
many,NA,TRBJ2-1,TRBV7-9,CASSLVAVGEQFF,TGTGCCAGCAGCTTAGTAGCCGTAGGTGAGCAGTTCTTC
NA,TRBD1,TRBJ1-4,TRBV11-2,CASSLGTGGVIEKLFF,TGTGCCAGCAGCTTAGGGACAGGGGGCGTCATTGAAAAACTGTTTTTT
NA,NA,TRBJ2-1,TRBV11-2,CASSDLKGAANEQFF,TGTGCCAGCAGCGACCTAAAGGGAGCGGCCAATGAGCAGTTCTTC
NA,NA,TRBJ2-7,TRBV7-2,CASSVRTGSAYEQYF,TGTGCCAGCAGCGTACGCACAGGGTCGGCCTACGAGCAGTACTTC
NA,TRBD1,TRBJ2-3,TRBV30,CAWSGTGARRDTQYF,TGTGCCTGGAGTGGGACAGGGGCCCGGCGGGATACGCAGTATTTT
few,NA,TRBJ1-2,TRBV6-1,CASSEGIISRTTNYGYTF,TGTGCCAGCAGTGAAGGTATCATTTCACGCACGACTAACTATGGCTACACCTTC
NA,TRBD2,TRBJ2-1,TRBV6-1,CASSKGLAGGNPYNEQFF,TGTGCCAGCAGTAAGGGACTAGCGGGGGGAAATCCTTACAATGAGCAGTTCTTC
NA,NA,TRBJ1-2,TRBV7-9,CASGPGERAYGYTF,TGTGCCAGCGGGCCAGGGGAAAGAGCCTATGGCTACACCTTC
few,TRBD1,TRBJ2-6,TRBV5-1,CASSQWTGKSSGANVLTF,TGCGCCAGCAGCCAGTGGACAGGAAAAAGCTCTGGGGCCAACGTCCTGACTTTC
few,TRBD2,TRBJ2-1,TRBV4-1,CASSQDPQRGGNEQFF,TGCGCCAGCAGCCAAGATCCCCAGCGGGGGGGCAATGAGCAGTTCTTC
few,NA,TRBJ2-5,TRBV6-2/TRBV6-3,CASSYGARGAHQETQYF,TGTGCCAGCAGTTACGGGGCCAGGGGGGCCCACCAAGAGACCCAGTACTTC
few,NA,TRBJ1-2,TRBV7-9,CASSLAYGLGYTF,TGTGCCAGCAGCTTAGCTTATGGTTTGGGCTACACCTTC
NA,NA,TRBJ2-3,TRBV6-1,CASSNPRMWLDTQYF,TGTGCCAGCAGTAACCCCAGGATGTGGCTAGATACGCAGTATTTT
few,TRBD1,TRBJ2-5,TRBV3-1,CASRQGAKTQYF,TGTGCCAGCAGGCAGGGGGCAAAGACCCAGTACTTC
few,TRBD1,TRBJ2-1,TRBV18,CASSPGTVYDNEQFF,TGTGCCAGCTCACCCGGGACAGTCTATGACAATGAGCAGTTCTTC
few,NA,TRBJ2-3,TRBV24-1,CATSDTSRADTQYF,TGTGCCACCAGTGACACCTCCAGGGCGGATACGCAGTATTTT
NA,TRBD1,TRBJ1-2,TRBV27,CASSSLTGGSRNYGYTF,TGTGCCAGCAGTTCGTTGACAGGGGGTAGTCGTAACTATGGCTACACCTTC
NA,NA,TRBJ2-3,TRBV9,CASSVTRGYRDTQYF,TGTGCCAGCAGCGTAACGCGGGGCTATCGGGATACGCAGTATTTT
NA,TRBD1,TRBJ2-1,TRBV6-6,CASREPGQGRNEQFF,TGTGCCAGCAGGGAACCGGGACAGGGGAGGAATGAGCAGTTCTTC
many,TRBD1,TRBJ1-6,TRBV20-1,CSAPDRSSYNSPLHF,TGCAGTGCACCGGACAGGAGCTCCTATAATTCACCCCTCCACTTT
few,NA,TRBJ1-1,TRBV29-1,CSVAGLFHTEAFF,TGCAGCGTTGCGGGGCTTTTCCACACTGAAGCTTTCTTT
few,NA,TRBJ2-1,TRBV5-1,CASSYIGEQFF,TGCGCCAGCAGTTACATCGGGGAGCAGTTCTTC
few,NA,TRBJ2-6,TRBV10-3,CAISVVGQPGSGANVLTF,TGTGCCATCAGTGTAGTTGGACAGCCCGGCTCTGGGGCCAACGTCCTGACTTTC
NA,TRBD1,TRBJ2-6,TRBV6-1,CASSSTGGGVGANVLTF,TGTGCCAGCAGTAGTACAGGGGGCGGGGTCGGGGCCAACGTCCTGACTTTC
NA,NA,TRBJ2-2,TRBV30,CAWSSLWTGELFF,TGTGCCTGGAGTAGTCTATGGACCGGGGAGCTGTTTTTT
few,TRBD2,TRBJ2-6,TRBV10-2,CASSGLLAGEFSGANVLTF,TGCGCCAGCAGTGGGCTACTAGCGGGGGAGTTCTCTGGGGCCAACGTCCTGACTTTC
few,NA,TRBJ1-2,TRBV7-9,CASSSGWEEQTYTF,TGTGCCAGCAGCTCAGGGTGGGAGGAACAAACCTACACCTTC
NA,NA,TRBJ2-7,TRBV28,CASSEQLYEQYF,TGTGCCAGCAGTGAACAACTCTACGAGCAGTACTTC
few,NA,TRBJ1-1,TRBV29-1,CSARREDTEAFF,TGCAGCGCTCGGAGGGAGGACACTGAAGCTTTCTTT
once,TRBD1,TRBJ2-1,TRBV27,CASITGQGPSNEQFF,TGTGCCAGCATCACGGGACAGGGGCCAAGCAATGAGCAGTTCTTT